The next 26 T cell receptor beta chains were all read from a single sample in a study of T cell changes during pregnancy in multiple sclerosis. The method was immunoSEQ multiplex PCR; TCRdb's version includes in-frame clones alone and lacks a portion of them. The repertoire holds around 48,000 clones, with under 95% as singletons. The sample in question was CD8+ T cells from peripheral blood mononuclear cells, obtained before pregnancy. These receptors were taken from a female donor with multiple sclerosis, enrolled in a pregnancy study.

The V and J genes are TRBV9 and TRBJ1-1; D is ambiguous. The V gene lost 0 bases and the J gene lost 0 bases, with 12 bases spanning the gap. Germline V gene data show CDR1 as SGDLS and CDR2 as YYNGEE. This CDR3 is 16 amino acids long. The CDR3 sequence is CASSVVTRNLNTEAFF. The CDR3, as DNA: TGTGCCAGCAGCGTAGTAACGCGGAACTTGAACACTGAAGCTTTCTTT.

The chain links TRBV7-9 to TRBJ1-2; D gene unclear. CDR3 length equals 15 residues. Germline V gene data show CDR1 as SEHNR and CDR2 as FQNEAQ (reference sequence). Trimming left V 2 bases short and J 4 bases short, with 14 bases between. In DNA form, the CDR3 reads TGTGCCAGCAGCTTATCGTCCCTTGGCTCCTATGGCTACACCTTC. Amino acids: CASSLSSLGSYGYTF.

The chain has TRBV9 and TRBJ2-2; perhaps TRBD2 as D (7 bases). CDR1 SGDLS and CDR2 YYNGEE come from the germline V gene. Between the trimmed V and J ends, which lost 3 bases and 10 bases, there was a span of 22 bases. The CDR3 loop spans 16 amino acids. This CDR3 is CASSDGAGAPREELFF. The CDR3 DNA reads TGTGCCAGCAGCGATGGCGCGGGGGCCCCCAGGGAGGAGCTGTTTTTT. The variable domain in full, completed from reference TRBV9 and TRBJ2-2, reads DSGVTQTPKHLITATGQRVTLRCSPRSGDLSVYWYQQSLDQGLQFLIQYYNGEERAKGNILERFSAQQFPDLHSELNLSSLELGDSALYFCASSDGAGAPREELFFGEGSRLTVL.

This clone was detected ten times or more. V usage is TRBV19 and J usage is TRBJ2-1, with D unclear. There are 15 residues in the CDR3. The V gene's germline CDR1 is LNHDA and CDR2 SQIVND (reference sequence). Between the trimmed V and J ends, which lost 0 bases and 4 bases, there was a span of 10 bases. This chain's CDR3 is CASSIERNSYNEQFF. CDR3 in DNA: TGTGCCAGTAGTATAGAGAGAAACAGTTACAATGAGCAGTTCTTC.

The chain couples TRBV19 to TRBJ2-5; D may be TRBD2 (5 bases). This CDR3 has 14 amino acids. Trimming pared 5 bases from V and 1 base from J, leaving 11 bases between. CDR1 and CDR2 from the germline V gene are LNHDA and SQIVND (reference sequence). The CDR3: CASSSRGSQETQYF. The DNA of the CDR3 is TGTGCCAGTAGTTCCCGGGGTAGCCAAGAGACCCAGTACTTC.

This clone showed up just a few times. The genes are TRBV7-8 and TRBJ1-2, with a tentative D call TRBD1 (6 bases). Between the trimmed V and J ends, which lost 5 bases and 4 bases, there was a span of 14 bases. CDR1 and CDR2 (germline): SGHVS, FQNEAQ. The CDR3 sequence is 14 residues long. The chain's CDR3 is CASSATGFLYGYTF. CDR3 DNA sequence: TGTGCCAGCAGCGCAACAGGGTTCCTCTATGGCTACACCTTC.

This chain joins TRBV19 and TRBJ1-1; the D is unclear. Per germline, CDR1 LNHDA and CDR2 SQIVND (reference sequence). The CDR3 totals 12 residues. The germline V and J ends were trimmed by 3 bases and 1 base, with 3 bases remaining between them. The CDR3 here is CASSIQNTEAFF. The CDR3 DNA reads as TGTGCCAGTAGTATCCAGAACACTGAAGCTTTCTTT.

The rearrangement joins TRBV4-1 to TRBJ2-7, with D possibly being TRBD2 (6 bases). The CDR3 sequence is 12 residues long. Between the trimmed V and J ends, which lost 5 bases and 7 bases, there was a span of 12 bases. Germline loops: CDR1 MGHRA, CDR2 YSYEKL. CDR3 loop: CASSGGAREQYF. In DNA, the CDR3 is TGCGCCAGCAGCGGAGGGGCTAGAGAGCAGTACTTC.

The chain carries TRBV7-6 and TRBJ1-2; 7 bases align to TRBD1. This CDR3 region has 13 residues. Germline lookup yields CDR1 SGHVS and CDR2 FNYEAQ. Trimming at V came to 5 bases and at J to 6 bases, leaving 6 bases not matched to a gene. The CDR3, as DNA: TGTGCCAGCAGCCCCGGGACAGCGGATGGCTACACCTTC. Encoded protein: CASSPGTADGYTF.

The chain combines TRBV19 with TRBJ2-1, with TRBD1 matching over 9 bases. The length of the CDR3 is 17 residues. Germline V CDR1 and CDR2: LNHDA, SQIVND (reference sequence). The V segment lost 2 bases and the J segment 7 bases; nucleotides outside the gene matches: 12. CDR3 amino acids: CASSIKWQQGAGNEQFF. CDR3 coding DNA: TGTGCCAGTAGTATAAAGTGGCAACAGGGGGCAGGGAATGAGCAGTTCTTC.

The CDR3 DNA reads as TGCAGCGTTGCTCCGCGGGCCTCCAATGAGCAGTTCTTC. Translated, it gives CSVAPRASNEQFF. The chain uses TRBV29-1 and TRBJ2-1, with a possible D match to TRBD2 (5 bases). Trimming pared 4 bases from V and 6 bases from J, leaving 13 bases between. This CDR3 comprises 13 residues. CDR1 is SQVTM and CDR2 is ANQGSEA in the germline V gene.

CDR3 sequence reads: CAWRFTGLGLDEQYF. The DNA for the CDR3 is TGTGCCTGGAGGTTCACGGGACTAGGGCTAGACGAGCAGTACTTC. J is TRBJ2-7 and V is TRBV30, with TRBD2 matching over 8 bases. Germline V gives CDR1 GTSNPN, CDR2 SVGIG (reference sequence). J was trimmed by 5 bases and V by 3 bases; bases with no gene match: 12. CDR3 length: 15 amino acids.

The chain uses TRBV5-6 and TRBJ1-1, with 9 bases matching TRBD1. V lost 7 bases to trimming and J lost 5 bases; unmatched junction nucleotides: 6. The CDR3 consists of 13 residues. Per germline, CDR1 SGHDT and CDR2 YYEEEE. The CDR3 region is CASGDRATTEAFF. The CDR3 region has the DNA TGTGCCAGCGGGGACAGGGCGACAACTGAAGCTTTCTTT.

The chain has TRBV11-2 and TRBJ2-7; 7 bases are shared with TRBD2. The germline gives CDR1 SGHAT, CDR2 FQNNGV. V dropped 4 bases and J dropped 2; count of bases not matched to a gene: 8. This CDR3 is 15 amino acids long. The CDR3 DNA follows: TGTGCCAGCAGCTCGACCGGGACTAATACCTACGAGCAGTACTTC. Its translation is CASSSTGTNTYEQYF.

The gene calls are TRBV6-5 and TRBJ2-7; the match to TRBD1 covers 11 bases. The CDR3 sequence is 13 residues long. CDR1 is MNHEY and CDR2 is SVGAGI in the germline V gene. V lost 7 bases to trimming and J lost 7 bases; unmatched junction nucleotides: 6. CDR3 residues: CASIPGTGGEQYF. For the CDR3, the DNA is TGTGCCAGCATCCCCGGGACAGGGGGAGAGCAGTACTTC.

The chain couples TRBV12-2 to TRBJ2-3; whether TRBD1, the table's D call, matches the DNA was not checked. TRBV12-2 is designated a pseudogene. The CDR3 covers 20 residues. Here the CDR3 DNA reads TGTGCAAGTCGTCCTGAAAGTACCTATGACAGGGTGGGGCGCACAGATACGCAGTATTTT. It yields the protein CASRPESTYDRVGRTDTQYF.

The chain recombines TRBV7-9 with TRBJ2-1; 7 nucleotides match TRBD1. J lost 3 bases, V lost 5 bases, and 10 bases had no gene match. CDR3 length: 16 residues. Germline CDR1 is SEHNR and CDR2 is FQNEAQ (reference sequence). CDR3 loop: CASSPRTTGSYNEQFF. The CDR3 DNA sequence: TGTGCCAGCAGCCCACGGACGACAGGGAGCTACAATGAGCAGTTCTTC.

The chain joins TRBV7-2 to TRBJ1-6; D perhaps matches TRBD1 (6 bases). The V end lost 5 bases, the J end lost 6 bases, and 11 bases lay between the germline ends. This CDR3 region has 14 residues. Germline lookup yields CDR1 SGHTA and CDR2 FQGNSA. Here the CDR3 reads CASSVTGLNSPLHF. The CDR3, as DNA: TGTGCCAGCAGCGTAACAGGGCTTAATTCACCCCTCCACTTT. The entire variable domain, with the rest obtained from reference TRBV7-2 and TRBJ1-6, is as follows: GAGVSQSPSNKVTEKGKDVELRCDPISGHTALYWYRQSLGQGLEFLIYFQGNSAPDKSGLPSDRFSAERTGGSVSTLTIQRTQQEDSAVYLCASSVTGLNSPLHFGNGTRLTVT.

This rearrangement joins TRBV7-6 to TRBJ1-2; D gene unclear. V lost 6 bases and J 4 bases, leaving 12 bases between the germline ends. This CDR3 spans 13 amino acids. CDR1 and CDR2 (germline): SGHVS, FNYEAQ. This CDR3 is CASSRTLAYGYTF. For the CDR3, the DNA is TGTGCCAGCAGTAGGACTTTGGCCTATGGCTACACCTTC.

This clone was counted only a few times. V gene TRBV4-3 combines with J gene TRBJ1-1; 7 bases agree with TRBD1. V was pared by 4 bases and J by 0 bases, with 2 bases of the junction left unmatched. CDR1 and CDR2 from the germline V gene are LGHNA and YSLEER. This CDR3 is built from 14 residues. The CDR3 reads CASSRDRVNTEAFF. DNA of the CDR3: TGCGCCAGCAGCCGAGACAGGGTGAACACTGAAGCTTTCTTT.

The V gene is TRBV11-2, the J gene TRBJ2-5; 9 bases are shared with TRBD1. The trim removed 5 bases at V and 3 bases at J, leaving 1 base unmatched. The CDR3 has 13 residues. Germline values: CDR1 SGHAT, CDR2 FQNNGV. The CDR3 is CASSGTGKETQYF. CDR3 nucleotides: TGTGCCAGCAGCGGGACAGGGAAAGAGACCCAGTACTTC. The complete variable domain, with remaining parts taken from reference TRBV11-2 and TRBJ2-5, reads EAGVAQSPRYKIIEKRQSVAFWCNPISGHATLYWYQQILGQGPKLLIQFQNNGVVDDSQLPKDRFSAERLKGVDSTLKIQPAKLEDSAVYLCASSGTGKETQYFGPGTRLLVL.

The V gene is TRBV19, the J gene TRBJ1-1; possible D gene TRBD1, 6 bases. Between the trimmed V and J ends, which lost 1 base and 8 bases, there was a span of 14 bases. Germline V gives CDR1 LNHDA, CDR2 SQIVND (reference sequence). The CDR3 runs 14 residues. CDR3 sequence (DNA): TGTGCCAGTAGTATAGTTGGGGGGGCAGCGGAAGCTTTCTTT. Translating it yields CASSIVGGAAEAFF.

The rearrangement links TRBV2 to TRBJ2-7; 9 bases map to TRBD1. The CDR3 runs to 15 residues. The germline CDR1 and CDR2 sequences are SNHLY and FYNNEI. After removal of 2 bases from V and 7 bases from J, the junction contained 9 bases not matched to a gene. Here the CDR3 reads CASSELRDRVIEQYF. CDR3 DNA sequence: TGTGCCAGCAGTGAACTCCGGGACAGGGTAATTGAGCAGTACTTC.

This chain connects TRBV7-8 to TRBJ2-2, with 7 bases fitting TRBD1. The germline CDR1 and CDR2 sequences are SGHVS and FQNEAQ. V shed 3 bases, J shed 5 bases, and the junction held 6 bases outside the gene matches. The CDR3 has 15 residues. CDR3 loop: CASSFPGQTTGELFF. In DNA, the CDR3 is TGTGCCAGCAGCTTCCCGGGACAGACGACCGGGGAGCTGTTTTTT.

The V gene is TRBV7-3, the J gene TRBJ1-1, with 8 positions matching TRBD1. This CDR3 has 14 amino acids. Germline-derived CDR1 and CDR2 are SGHTA and FQGTGA. V dropped 6 bases and J dropped 5; count of bases not matched to a gene: 8. The chain's CDR3 is CASRPMTGVTEAFF. CDR3 sequence (DNA): TGTGCCAGCAGGCCGATGACAGGGGTGACTGAAGCTTTCTTT.

This chain uses TRBV11-3 with TRBJ2-1, with D tentatively TRBD2 (5 bases). Trimming removed 1 base at V and 4 bases at J, with 11 bases between. Germline V gene data show CDR1 as SGHNT and CDR2 as YENEEA. The CDR3 consists of 15 residues. The CDR3 region is CASSLGDSGYNEQFF. The CDR3 DNA sequence: TGTGCCAGCAGCTTAGGGGATTCGGGGTACAATGAGCAGTTCTTC.